This T cell receptor beta chain comes out of a study of blood T cell repertoires in COVID-19. On the study more broadly: Acute and convalescent COVID-19 samples came from the United States, Italy and Spain.

Measured with immunoSEQ multiplex PCR; TCRdb has only the in-frame clones, and not every one. The sample holds approximately 300,000 clones, approximately 83% seen once. The V end lost 5 bases, the J end lost 1 base, and 14 bases lay between the germline ends. Germline V lookup: CDR1 MDHEN, CDR2 SYDVKM. This CDR3 has 15 residues. Recruitment covered 25 or so US areas and drew participants whose ages spanned about 18 to 95 years. Participant-given clinical history determined each cohort assignment. Among Cohort 3 donors, those recovered had two negative PCRs, clearance, or symptom resolution. The origin of this receptor is a woman in her twenties or thirties who had recovered from COVID-19. The rearrangement links TRBV28 to TRBJ1-1, with D perhaps matching TRBD1 (5 bases). The sequenced sample was PBMCs or T cells enriched from blood (not recorded which). The CDR3 nucleotides are TGTGCCAGCAGTCGACGGGGGGTATGGAACACTGAAGCTTTCTTT. It translates to CASSRRGVWNTEAFF.